These T cell receptor beta chains were read from a single sample in a study of post-analysis software for immune sequencing data. One entry per CDR3 protein results from TCRdb running MiXCR on the PCR reads. The sample lists roughly 650,000 distinct CDR3 sequences; roughly three fifths were seen once. The sequenced sample consisted of blood. All receptors derive from a girl aged 2-10 years with multiple sclerosis. CDR3s include the opening cysteine and the closing phenylalanine or tryptophan. The D gene is left open where the match is weak. Not all rows give a size; the values are once, few, many and, for expanded clones, a class.

D gene: -
clone size: -
J gene: TRBJ2-7
CDR3 length: 15
V gene: TRBV7-9
CDR3 DNA: TGTGCCAGCAGCTTAGCGTATCCGGTCACCTACGAGCAGTACTTC
CDR3 protein: CASSLAYPVTYEQYF

D gene: -
clone size: many
J gene: TRBJ2-1
CDR3 length: 13
V gene: TRBV29-1
CDR3 DNA: TGCAGCTATCGGGGTGAGGCGCACAATGAGCAGTTCTTC
CDR3 protein: CSYRGEAHNEQFF

D gene: -
clone size: -
J gene: TRBJ2-1
CDR3 length: 20
V gene: TRBV5-1
CDR3 DNA: TGCGCCAGCAGCTGGAGGGCAAGGGCAGGAGGGGCAAACGATTACAATGAGCAGTTCTTC
CDR3 protein: CASSWRARAGGANDYNEQFF

D gene: TRBD1
clone size: few
J gene: TRBJ2-7
CDR3 length: 14
V gene: TRBV5-5
CDR3 DNA: TGTGCCAGCAGTCCCCCGGGACAGGGAATCGAGCAGTACTTC
CDR3 protein: CASSPPGQGIEQYF

D gene: -
clone size: -
J gene: TRBJ1-2
CDR3 length: 15
V gene: TRBV6-1
CDR3 DNA: TGTGCCAGCAGTGAACTGGTCAGAGGGATCGATGGCTACACCTTC
CDR3 protein: CASSELVRGIDGYTF

D gene: -
clone size: -
J gene: TRBJ2-7
CDR3 length: 13
V gene: TRBV20-1
CDR3 DNA: TGCAGTGCGACTACCAGGGGTTCGTACGAGCAGTACTTC
CDR3 protein: CSATTRGSYEQYF

D gene: -
clone size: -
J gene: TRBJ1-2
CDR3 length: 13
V gene: TRBV5-6
CDR3 DNA: TGTGCCAGCAGCTGGAGAGGCAACTATGGCTACACCTTC
CDR3 protein: CASSWRGNYGYTF

D gene: -
clone size: -
J gene: TRBJ1-4
CDR3 length: 15
V gene: TRBV6-2/TRBV6-3
CDR3 DNA: TGTGCCAGCACCCGGACCGCCTCAACTAATGAAAAACTGTTTTTT
CDR3 protein: CASTRTASTNEKLFF

D gene: -
clone size: -
J gene: TRBJ2-3
CDR3 length: 13
V gene: TRBV20-1
CDR3 DNA: TGCAGTGCTCCCACAGGCCAGGCAGATACGCAGTATTTT
CDR3 protein: CSAPTGQADTQYF

D gene: TRBD1
clone size: -
J gene: TRBJ2-3
CDR3 length: 16
V gene: TRBV11-2
CDR3 DNA: TGTGCCAGCAGCGCACAGGGGGCGAGGGTCCCAGATACGCAGTATTTT
CDR3 protein: CASSAQGARVPDTQYF

D gene: -
clone size: -
J gene: TRBJ2-3
CDR3 length: 16
V gene: TRBV29-1
CDR3 DNA: TGCAGCGTGAGGGCCGATGTGTTGGGAGTGCCAGATACGCAGTATTTT
CDR3 protein: CSVRADVLGVPDTQYF

D gene: -
clone size: -
J gene: TRBJ2-4
CDR3 length: 15
V gene: TRBV27
CDR3 DNA: TGTGCCAGCAGTTTAGGGTGGTTAGCCAAAAACATTCAGTACTTC
CDR3 protein: CASSLGWLAKNIQYF

D gene: -
clone size: -
J gene: TRBJ2-1
CDR3 length: 16
V gene: TRBV10-3
CDR3 DNA: TGTGCCATCAGTAACTCACCCACGGGGGTTGTCAATGAGCAGTTCTTC
CDR3 protein: CAISNSPTGVVNEQFF

D gene: TRBD2
clone size: -
J gene: TRBJ2-7
CDR3 length: 16
V gene: TRBV4-1
CDR3 DNA: TGCGCCAGCAGCCAAGAGGGAGCGGGATTTACCTACGAGCAGTACTTC
CDR3 protein: CASSQEGAGFTYEQYF

D gene: TRBD2
clone size: few
J gene: TRBJ2-5
CDR3 length: 15
V gene: TRBV7-2
CDR3 DNA: TGTGCCAGCAGCTCCGGTAGCGGGAGGCAAGAGACCCAGTACTTC
CDR3 protein: CASSSGSGRQETQYF

D gene: TRBD2
clone size: -
J gene: TRBJ2-1
CDR3 length: 15
V gene: TRBV20-1
CDR3 DNA: TGCAGTGCTAGAGTGACAGCGGGGGGGCTCAATGAGCAGTTCTTC
CDR3 protein: CSARVTAGGLNEQFF

D gene: TRBD1
clone size: -
J gene: TRBJ1-5
CDR3 length: 16
V gene: TRBV4-1
CDR3 DNA: TGCGCCAGCAGCCATTTTACAGGGGGCAGGAATCAGCCCCAGCATTTT
CDR3 protein: CASSHFTGGRNQPQHF

D gene: -
clone size: few
J gene: TRBJ2-2
CDR3 length: 14
V gene: TRBV15
CDR3 DNA: TGTGCCACCAGCAGAGTCCCCTTTAGCGGGGAGCTGTTTTTT
CDR3 protein: CATSRVPFSGELFF

D gene: -
clone size: -
J gene: TRBJ2-7
CDR3 length: 16
V gene: TRBV2
CDR3 DNA: TGTGCCAGCAGTGAAGCGCTTCGGGGGCGGGCGGACGAGCAGTACTTC
CDR3 protein: CASSEALRGRADEQYF

D gene: -
clone size: few
J gene: TRBJ1-2
CDR3 length: 12
V gene: TRBV10-3
CDR3 DNA: TGTGCCATCAGTGAGAGCGACGACGGCTACACCTTC
CDR3 protein: CAISESDDGYTF

D gene: -
clone size: -
J gene: TRBJ1-4
CDR3 length: 15
V gene: TRBV18
CDR3 DNA: TGTGCCAGCTCACTACACGCAGGGTCCGGCGAAAAACTGTTTTTT
CDR3 protein: CASSLHAGSGEKLFF

D gene: -
clone size: -
J gene: TRBJ2-4
CDR3 length: 14
V gene: TRBV7-6
CDR3 DNA: TGTGCCAGCAGCTTAGGACAGGAGAAAAACATTCAGTACTTC
CDR3 protein: CASSLGQEKNIQYF

D gene: TRBD2
clone size: -
J gene: TRBJ2-1
CDR3 length: 14
V gene: TRBV6-2/TRBV6-3
CDR3 DNA: TGTGCCAGCAGCAAAAACTGGGGGGGGGATGAGCAGTTCTTC
CDR3 protein: CASSKNWGGDEQFF

D gene: -
clone size: -
J gene: TRBJ2-3
CDR3 length: 13
V gene: TRBV5-1
CDR3 DNA: TGCGCCAGCAGCTTGTTCTCCACAGATACGCAGTATTTT
CDR3 protein: CASSLFSTDTQYF

D gene: -
clone size: many
J gene: TRBJ2-6
CDR3 length: 17
V gene: TRBV20-1
CDR3 DNA: TGCAGTGCTGCCCAGGGATCCTCCAGCTCTGGGGCCAACGTCCTGACTTTC
CDR3 protein: CSAAQGSSSSGANVLTF

D gene: -
clone size: many
J gene: TRBJ2-5
CDR3 length: 15
V gene: TRBV5-1
CDR3 DNA: TGTGCCAGCAGCTTAGCGGGTGGCAGGGGAGAGACCCAGTACTTC
CDR3 protein: CASSLAGGRGETQYF

D gene: TRBD2
clone size: -
J gene: TRBJ2-1
CDR3 length: 14
V gene: TRBV24-1
CDR3 DNA: TGTGCCACGGGCGGTCTCGCGGGGGACAATGAGCAGTTCTTC
CDR3 protein: CATGGLAGDNEQFF

D gene: -
clone size: few
J gene: TRBJ2-7
CDR3 length: 14
V gene: TRBV20-1
CDR3 DNA: TGCAGTGCTAGAAGGACTCTGGGCAAGTACGAGCAGTACTTC
CDR3 protein: CSARRTLGKYEQYF

D gene: -
clone size: -
J gene: TRBJ2-5
CDR3 length: 16
V gene: TRBV5-1
CDR3 DNA: TGCGCCAGCAACAAAAGATCTGGTAGGGGACAAGAGACCCAGTACTTC
CDR3 protein: CASNKRSGRGQETQYF

D gene: TRBD2
clone size: few
J gene: TRBJ2-5
CDR3 length: 17
V gene: TRBV6-2/TRBV6-3
CDR3 DNA: TGTGCCAGCAGTTATGGGCGGGGGGGCCCGGATAGGGAGACCCAGTACTTC
CDR3 protein: CASSYGRGGPDRETQYF

D gene: -
clone size: -
J gene: TRBJ1-1
CDR3 length: 14
V gene: TRBV12-3/TRBV12-4
CDR3 DNA: TGTGCCAGCAGTCCCTCGTACGGGGACACTGAAGCTTTCTTT
CDR3 protein: CASSPSYGDTEAFF

D gene: -
clone size: few
J gene: TRBJ1-2
CDR3 length: 14
V gene: TRBV25-1
CDR3 DNA: TGTGCCAGCAGTGAATTCGGGACTAACTATGGCTACACCTTC
CDR3 protein: CASSEFGTNYGYTF

D gene: -
clone size: -
J gene: TRBJ2-3
CDR3 length: 15
V gene: TRBV5-1
CDR3 DNA: TGCGCCAGCAGCTTGGGGACGGGAAACACAGATACGCAGTATTTT
CDR3 protein: CASSLGTGNTDTQYF

D gene: -
clone size: -
J gene: TRBJ2-5
CDR3 length: 12
V gene: TRBV20-1
CDR3 DNA: TGCAGTGCTGCCGACACCCCAGAGACCCAGTACTTC
CDR3 protein: CSAADTPETQYF

D gene: -
clone size: few
J gene: TRBJ1-2
CDR3 length: 15
V gene: TRBV6-5
CDR3 DNA: TGTGCCAGCACAATGAGTCAGGGACTTGTAGGTGGCTACACCTTC
CDR3 protein: CASTMSQGLVGGYTF

D gene: TRBD2
clone size: -
J gene: TRBJ2-7
CDR3 length: 17
V gene: TRBV4-1
CDR3 DNA: TGCGCCAGCAGCCAAGGACAGGCGACTAGCGCTCACTACGAGCAGTACTTC
CDR3 protein: CASSQGQATSAHYEQYF

D gene: TRBD1
clone size: -
J gene: TRBJ2-1
CDR3 length: 20
V gene: TRBV7-6
CDR3 DNA: TGTGCCAGCAGCTTACGCCGGGACAGGGAATCTTGGCTGGGTTCCAATGAGCAGTTCTTC
CDR3 protein: CASSLRRDRESWLGSNEQFF

D gene: TRBD2
clone size: few
J gene: TRBJ2-1
CDR3 length: 17
V gene: TRBV27
CDR3 DNA: TGTGCCAGCAGTTTCGTGGTTGGGGAGGGATGGCAGAATGAGCAGTTCTTC
CDR3 protein: CASSFVVGEGWQNEQFF

D gene: -
clone size: few
J gene: TRBJ2-1
CDR3 length: 13
V gene: TRBV29-1
CDR3 DNA: TGCAGCGCGGGTCCAAAATGGGGGCATGAGCAGTTCTTC
CDR3 protein: CSAGPKWGHEQFF

D gene: TRBD2
clone size: few
J gene: TRBJ2-1
CDR3 length: 13
V gene: TRBV29-1
CDR3 DNA: TGCAGCGTCGACACCGGGACTAGCTATGAGCAGTTCTTC
CDR3 protein: CSVDTGTSYEQFF

D gene: -
clone size: few
J gene: TRBJ1-1
CDR3 length: 12
V gene: TRBV29-1
CDR3 DNA: TGCAGCGTTCATCCATGGAACACTGAAGCTTTCTTT
CDR3 protein: CSVHPWNTEAFF

D gene: -
clone size: -
J gene: TRBJ2-5
CDR3 length: 13
V gene: TRBV24-1
CDR3 DNA: TGTGCCACCAGCCTGGGCAGACAAGAGACCCAGTACTTC
CDR3 protein: CATSLGRQETQYF

D gene: TRBD2
clone size: -
J gene: TRBJ2-3
CDR3 length: 16
V gene: TRBV29-1
CDR3 DNA: TGCAGCGTTGAAGTAGGGAGCGGGAGGGCAACAGATACGCAGTATTTT
CDR3 protein: CSVEVGSGRATDTQYF

D gene: TRBD2
clone size: few
J gene: TRBJ2-5
CDR3 length: 16
V gene: TRBV7-2
CDR3 DNA: TGTGCCAGCAGCCGGACTAGCGGGGGCCTCCAAGAGACCCAGTACTTC
CDR3 protein: CASSRTSGGLQETQYF

D gene: -
clone size: -
J gene: TRBJ2-1
CDR3 length: 14
V gene: TRBV6-2/TRBV6-3
CDR3 DNA: TGTGCCAGCAGCTATCCCGGGAATACGTATGAGCAGTTCTTC
CDR3 protein: CASSYPGNTYEQFF

D gene: -
clone size: few
J gene: TRBJ2-1
CDR3 length: 13
V gene: TRBV4-3
CDR3 DNA: TGCGCCAGCAGCCAAGATCTAGAGACAGCGCAGTTCTTC
CDR3 protein: CASSQDLETAQFF

D gene: TRBD1
clone size: few
J gene: TRBJ1-2
CDR3 length: 13
V gene: TRBV6-5
CDR3 DNA: TGTGCCAGCACCTTGGACAGGAACTATGGCTACACCTTC
CDR3 protein: CASTLDRNYGYTF

D gene: -
clone size: -
J gene: TRBJ2-2
CDR3 length: 16
V gene: TRBV12-3/TRBV12-4
CDR3 DNA: TGTGCCAGCAGTTTTAACCCAGCGGTCAACACCGGGGAGCTGTTTTTT
CDR3 protein: CASSFNPAVNTGELFF

D gene: TRBD2
clone size: -
J gene: TRBJ2-5
CDR3 length: 14
V gene: TRBV5-1
CDR3 DNA: TGCGCCAGCGCGACTAGCGGGAGCGGAGAGACCCAGTACTTC
CDR3 protein: CASATSGSGETQYF

D gene: TRBD1
clone size: -
J gene: TRBJ1-2
CDR3 length: 16
V gene: TRBV12-3/TRBV12-4
CDR3 DNA: TGTGCCAGCAGGGAGGACAGGGGGGATGTTAACTATGGCTACACCTTC
CDR3 protein: CASREDRGDVNYGYTF

D gene: -
clone size: -
J gene: TRBJ2-3
CDR3 length: 11
V gene: TRBV24-1
CDR3 DNA: TGTGCCACCAGCGATTCTTATACGCAGTATTTT
CDR3 protein: CATSDSYTQYF

D gene: -
clone size: -
J gene: TRBJ2-1
CDR3 length: 13
V gene: TRBV3-1
CDR3 DNA: TGTGCCAGCAGCCAAGCCGGGACATATGAGCAGTTCTTC
CDR3 protein: CASSQAGTYEQFF